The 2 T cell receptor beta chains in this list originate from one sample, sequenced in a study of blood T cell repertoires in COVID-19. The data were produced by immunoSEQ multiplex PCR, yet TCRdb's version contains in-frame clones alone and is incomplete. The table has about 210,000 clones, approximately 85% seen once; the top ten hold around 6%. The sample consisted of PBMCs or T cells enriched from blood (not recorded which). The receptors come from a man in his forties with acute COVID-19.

CDR3 DNA: TGTGCCTGGAGTTCGAAGGGACTAGCGGGAATTGAGCAGTTCTTC. Its protein is CAWSSKGLAGIEQFF. This chain connects TRBV30 to TRBJ2-1; TRBD2 agrees at 13 bases. The trim removed 2 bases at V and 9 bases at J, leaving 7 bases unmatched. CDR3 length equals 15 residues. Germline V gene lookup returns CDR1 GTSNPN and CDR2 SVGIG (reference sequence).

CDR3 protein: CASSYRGREYHEQYF. CDR3 bases: TGTGCCAGCAGTTACCGGGGGCGGGAGTACCACGAGCAGTACTTC. The chain links TRBV6-2 or TRBV6-3 to TRBJ2-7; possible D gene TRBD2, 7 bases. The CDR3 sequence is 15 residues long. In germline, CDR1 is MNHEY, CDR2 SVGEGT. V dropped 2 bases and J dropped 5 bases, with 16 bases sitting between them.